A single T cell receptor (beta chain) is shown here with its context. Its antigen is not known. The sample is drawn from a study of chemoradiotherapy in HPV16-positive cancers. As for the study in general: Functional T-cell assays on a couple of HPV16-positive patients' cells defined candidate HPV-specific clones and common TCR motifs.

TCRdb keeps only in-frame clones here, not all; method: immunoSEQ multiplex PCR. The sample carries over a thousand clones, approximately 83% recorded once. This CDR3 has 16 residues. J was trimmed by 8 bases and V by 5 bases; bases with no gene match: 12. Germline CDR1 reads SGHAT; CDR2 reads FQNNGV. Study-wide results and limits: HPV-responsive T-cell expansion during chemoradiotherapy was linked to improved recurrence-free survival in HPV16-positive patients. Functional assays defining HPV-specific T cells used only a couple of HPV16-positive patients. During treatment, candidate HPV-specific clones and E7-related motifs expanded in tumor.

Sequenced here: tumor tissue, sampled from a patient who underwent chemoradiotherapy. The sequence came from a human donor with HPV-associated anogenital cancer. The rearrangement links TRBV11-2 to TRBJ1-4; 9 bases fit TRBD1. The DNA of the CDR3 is TGTGCCAGCAGCCCATACTCCCGGGACAGGGAAGAAAAACTGTTTTTT. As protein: CASSPYSRDREEKLFF.